Listed here are 4 T cell receptor beta chains from one sample, sequenced in a study of STAT3 mutations in large granular lymphocyte leukemia. Study results and limitations: In T-cell large granular lymphocyte leukemia, about half of patients showed multiple immunodominant subclonotypes.

Using immunoSEQ multiplex PCR, the repertoire was profiled, and TCRdb retains in-frame clones only, with some absent. The top ten hold approximately 0.42% of the sample, which has 37,000 or so clones, more than 70% seen once. No cognate antigen is known for these TCRs. The sample comprised PBMCs. These TCRs come from a human donor with T large granular lymphocyte leukemia. Some clones in this sample may be carry-over from other donors' samples.

V usage is TRBV5-1 and J usage is TRBJ2-3; 10 nucleotides match TRBD1. Germline V gives CDR1 SGHRS, CDR2 YFSETQ. This CDR3 contains 16 residues. V lost 4 bases to trimming and J lost 1 base; unmatched junction nucleotides: 6. As DNA, the CDR3 is TGCGCCAGCAGCACCGGGACAGGGGCTGGCACAGATACGCAGTATTTT. Translation gives CASSTGTGAGTDTQYF. Filled out from reference TRBV5-1 and TRBJ2-3, the complete variable domain reads KAGVTQTPRYLIKTRGQQVTLSCSPISGHRSVSWYQQTPGQGLQFLFEYFSETQRNKGNFPGRFSGRQFSNSRSEMNVSTLELGDSALYLCASSTGTGAGTDTQYFGPGTRLTVL.

The chain links TRBV18 to TRBJ1-1, with D uncertain. Between the trimmed V and J ends, which lost 0 bases and 1 base, there was a span of 6 bases. The CDR3 extends over 14 amino acids. Germline V gene sequence: CDR1 KGHSH, CDR2 LQKENI. The CDR3 DNA sequence: TGTGCCAGCTCACCACCCCACACGAACACTGAAGCTTTCTTT. Amino acid sequence: CASSPPHTNTEAFF.

The count of this clone is one. This chain joins TRBV6-5 and TRBJ1-1, with D uncertain. The V gene lost 5 bases and the J gene lost 5 bases, with 15 bases spanning the gap. Looked up from germline, CDR1 is MNHEY and CDR2 is SVGAGI. The CDR3 has 14 amino acids. The CDR3: CASSPSGWRTEAFF. CDR3 nucleotides: TGTGCCAGCAGTCCATCGGGGTGGAGGACTGAAGCTTTCTTT.

The rearrangement joins TRBV2 to TRBJ1-5, with D possibly being TRBD1 (5 bases). Germline CDR1 and CDR2: SNHLY and FYNNEI. CDR3 length equals 13 residues. Trimming took off 7 bases at V and 5 bases at J, with 12 bases between the two ends. In nucleotides, the CDR3 is TGTGCCAGCAACAACCAGGGAGATCAGCCCCAGCATTTT. Amino acid sequence: CASNNQGDQPQHF.